This T cell receptor (beta chain) derives from a study of T cells in Graves' hyperthyroidism and ophthalmopathy. The length of the CDR3 is 16 residues. V was clipped by 5 bases and J by 2 bases; unmatched bases: 6. RNA transcripts yielded amplified TCR beta CDR3 regions. Using the HTBI primer set, a first-round RT-PCR was run on the TCR CDR3. Each CDR3 protein gets one entry after TCRdb re-called the multiplex PCR reads with MiXCR. The sample lists over 500,000 distinct CDR3 sequences, under 20% occurring once. The clonotype originates from a woman aged 18-29 years with Graves' ophthalmopathy. This chain uses TRBV12-3 or TRBV12-4 with TRBJ1-5, with 10 positions matching TRBD1. Sequencing input: blood. Here the CDR3 reads CASSADRGLGNQPQHF. Written as DNA, the CDR3 is TGTGCCAGCAGTGCCGACAGGGGGCTAGGCAATCAGCCCCAGCATTTT.